Below, one TCR beta chain is given with its context. The data stem from a study of blood T cell repertoires in COVID-19. Study in general: Researchers got acute and convalescent COVID-19 samples from the United States, Italy and Spain.

Source study methods: How many nucleated cells were present was estimated from reference gene primer amplification. The table came from immunoSEQ multiplex PCR; TCRdb's copy has only in-frame clones and leaves some out. The V and J calls and clone size were taken over from that table, and D and trimming were inferred from the DNA. The sample shows about 41,000 clones, around four fifths of them seen only once. This CDR3 region has 17 residues. The clonotype comes from a woman of 80 years or more with active or convalescent COVID-19. The chain couples TRBV21-1 to TRBJ1-2; the table calls TRBD1, which could not be checked here. TRBV21-1 has pseudogene status. The sample taken for sequencing was peripheral blood. The CDR3 DNA is TGTGCCAGCAGCGGGACAGGGGGTTTGTTCTCTAACTATGGCTACACCTTC. Protein product: CASSGTGGLFSNYGYTF.